Listed below are T cell receptor beta chains from one sample, sequenced in a study of T-cell reconstitution after alpha-beta-depleted transplantation in children. TCRdb recomputed calls from the PCR reads with MiXCR, one row per CDR3 protein. The table lists about a million distinct CDR3 sequences, about 29% of them singletons. The material sequenced was PBMCs, mostly from graft donor cells, taken 360 days after TCRalphabeta/CD19-depleted stem cell transplant. These receptors originate from a boy under two years old who had a stem cell transplant for SCID, so the T cells may come from the graft donor. Each CDR3 is given with its conserved first and last residue. A D gene is named only where the DNA matches it firmly. Rows give clone size only sometimes, using once, few, many, or a class for an expanded clone.

TRBD1	TRBV29-1	.	TRBJ1-1	CSVDEQGEVFF	TGCAGCGTTGATGAGCAGGGGGAAGTTTTCTTT
TRBD2	TRBV4-3	.	TRBJ2-5	CASSQGRTSVETQYF	TGCGCCAGCAGCCAAGGGAGGACTAGCGTAGAGACCCAGTACTTC
.	TRBV30	.	TRBJ1-1	CAWSEAHTEAFF	TGTGCCTGGAGTGAGGCCCACACTGAAGCTTTCTTT
.	TRBV4-2	.	TRBJ1-1	CASSQLQGNTEAFF	TGTGCCAGCAGCCAGTTACAGGGGAACACTGAAGCTTTCTTT
.	TRBV20-1	.	TRBJ1-2	CRVGTYGYTF	TGCAGGGTGGGGACCTATGGCTACACCTTC
.	TRBV29-1	.	TRBJ1-2	CSVDQTIANYGYTF	TGCAGCGTTGACCAGACCATAGCTAACTATGGCTACACCTTC
.	TRBV10-3	few	TRBJ1-1	CAISDSGHWNTEAFF	TGTGCCATCAGTGACTCCGGACACTGGAACACTGAAGCTTTCTTT
.	TRBV12-3/TRBV12-4	.	TRBJ1-1	CASSPYTGTRSTEAFF	TGTGCCAGCAGCCCCTATACAGGGACAAGGAGCACTGAAGCTTTCTTT
TRBD2	TRBV12-3/TRBV12-4	few	TRBJ2-1	CASRPLAGGPDEQFF	TGTGCCAGCAGGCCCTTGGCGGGGGGGCCGGATGAGCAGTTCTTC
.	TRBV27	.	TRBJ2-7	CASSPLSRPEQYF	TGTGCCAGCAGTCCCCTCTCCCGACCCGAGCAGTACTTC
TRBD2	TRBV11-2	few	TRBJ2-5	CASSARGGRYQETQYF	TGTGCCAGCAGCGCCCGGGGAGGGAGGTACCAAGAGACCCAGTACTTC
TRBD1	TRBV24-1	.	TRBJ2-3	CATSDRTGVGDTQYF	TGTGCCACCAGTGACCGGACAGGGGTCGGCGATACGCAGTATTTT
.	TRBV11-1	.	TRBJ1-1	CASSPRFSGQSKVTEAFF	TGTGCCAGCAGCCCCCGCTTTTCTGGACAGTCAAAGGTTACCGAAGCTTTCTTT
.	TRBV5-1	.	TRBJ2-1	CASSSFAASSYNEQFF	TGCGCCAGCAGTTCTTTTGCGGCTAGCTCCTACAATGAGCAGTTCTTC
.	TRBV7-8	few	TRBJ2-1	CASSQINEQFF	TGTGCCAGCAGCCAGATCAATGAGCAGTTCTTC
.	TRBV27	few	TRBJ2-1	CASSPLLAYNEQFF	TGTGCCAGCAGCCCTCTACTAGCTTACAATGAGCAGTTCTTC
.	TRBV12-3/TRBV12-4	.	TRBJ1-1	CASIRGDTEAFF	TGTGCCAGCATCCGTGGGGACACTGAAGCTTTCTTT
.	TRBV5-1	few	TRBJ2-3	CASSLDTPPNTQYF	TGCGCCAGCAGCTTGGACACCCCGCCAAATACGCAGTATTTT
.	TRBV7-2	few	TRBJ1-2	CASSLAAGEIYGYTF	TGTGCCAGCAGCTTAGCGGCGGGGGAAATCTATGGCTACACCTTC
TRBD1	TRBV5-1	many	TRBJ2-1	CASSVQGDEQFF	TGCGCCAGCAGCGTACAGGGGGATGAGCAGTTCTTC
TRBD2	TRBV9	.	TRBJ2-7	CASSADGGNSYEQYF	TGTGCCAGCAGCGCAGACGGGGGGAACTCCTACGAGCAGTACTTC
.	TRBV29-1	many	TRBJ2-7	CSVGPQGGPTYEQYF	TGCAGCGTTGGGCCCCAGGGAGGACCGACCTACGAGCAGTACTTC
.	TRBV20-1	few	TRBJ1-2	CSATQGRSGYTF	TGCAGTGCTACACAGGGAAGGAGTGGCTACACCTTC
TRBD2	TRBV6-2/TRBV6-3	.	TRBJ2-1	CASRTLAGEYNEQFF	TGTGCCAGCAGGACCCTAGCGGGGGAATACAATGAGCAGTTCTTC
TRBD1	TRBV5-6	.	TRBJ2-1	CASSLLPGQIYNEQFF	TGTGCCAGCAGCTTGCTTCCGGGACAGATCTACAATGAGCAGTTCTTC
TRBD1	TRBV7-9	few	TRBJ2-1	CASSLTGVHEQFF	TGTGCCAGCAGCTTGACAGGGGTCCATGAGCAGTTCTTC
TRBD2	TRBV18	.	TRBJ2-1	CASSPLVSGGAREQFF	TGTGCCAGCTCACCACTGGTAAGCGGGGGGGCCCGCGAGCAGTTCTTC
.	TRBV5-1	.	TRBJ2-3	CASRTGGPASTDTQYF	TGCGCCAGCAGAACGGGCGGGCCCGCTAGCACAGATACGCAGTATTTT